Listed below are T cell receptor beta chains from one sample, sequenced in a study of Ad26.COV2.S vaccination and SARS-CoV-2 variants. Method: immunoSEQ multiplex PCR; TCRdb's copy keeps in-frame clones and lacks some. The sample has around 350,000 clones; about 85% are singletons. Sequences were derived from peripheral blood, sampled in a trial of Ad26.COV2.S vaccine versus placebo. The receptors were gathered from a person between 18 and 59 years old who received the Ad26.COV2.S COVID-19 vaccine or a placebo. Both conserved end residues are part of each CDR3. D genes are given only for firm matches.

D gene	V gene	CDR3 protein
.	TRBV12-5	CASGLGPKNSHSYNEQFF
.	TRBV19	CASSMQGRAGEKLFF
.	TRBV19	CASTPGSYNEQFF
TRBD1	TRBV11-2	CASSFRTGERNTGELFF
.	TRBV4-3	CASSLIGGNTGELFF
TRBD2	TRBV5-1	CASSGAGGGLQETQYF
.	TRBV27	CASSLLASWALDTQYF
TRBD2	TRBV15	CATSMASGSSEQFF
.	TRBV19	CATSDPGQGSSYEQYF
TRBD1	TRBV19	CASSGTGTAQETQYF
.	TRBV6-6	CASSYSDTGETQYF
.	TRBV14	CASRPLATDTQYF
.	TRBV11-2	CASSLGHGMSIQYF
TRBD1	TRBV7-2	CASSPRDRVNEKLFF
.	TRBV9	CASSVGGAPYEQYF
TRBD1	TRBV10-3	CAISLGQGGTEAFF
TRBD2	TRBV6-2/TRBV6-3	CASSYSRSAGGYEQYF
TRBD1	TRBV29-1	CSSQAGRGQSEQFF
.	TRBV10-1	CASSVGGARTDTQYF
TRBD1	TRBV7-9	CASSSGTGGVNTGELFF
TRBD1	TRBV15	CATSRAGDRGQPQHF
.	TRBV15	CATSRDYWQRQETQYF
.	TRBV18	CASSPTGTGIYEQYF
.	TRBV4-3	CASSQELGNTIYF
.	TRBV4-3	CASSEIGQTNYGYTF
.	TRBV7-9	CASSLSGGVSNQPQHF
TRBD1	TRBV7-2	CASSTQGQGPYEQYF
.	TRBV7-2	CASSLLGETQYF
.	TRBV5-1	CASSFSGATNEKLFF
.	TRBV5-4	CASSLPDSYGYTF
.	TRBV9	CASNPDSYNEQFF
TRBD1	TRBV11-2	CASSLDLRGRGEAFF
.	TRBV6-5	CASSYGSARDEQFF
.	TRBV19	CASSSIGQSSSYGYTF
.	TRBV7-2	CASRIQGLGYNEQFF
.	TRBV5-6	CASSLGLIGTNTEAFF
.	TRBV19	CASSGGWENLSPGNEQFF
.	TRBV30	CAWSELGDIQYF
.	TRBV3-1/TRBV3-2	CASSQSDRNNSPLHF
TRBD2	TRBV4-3	CASSQATSGKETQYF
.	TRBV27	CASSPGTGTGYNEQFF
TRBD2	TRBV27	CASRLAPGGGPYEQYF
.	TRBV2	CASSEAAGISSYEQYF
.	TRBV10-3	CAISDGLETYNEQFF
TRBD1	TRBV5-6	CASSRKGQGKYSGANVLTF
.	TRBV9	CASSQAGAVDTQYF
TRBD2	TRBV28	CASSPGTSGYNEQFF
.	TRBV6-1	CASSSHSYEQYF
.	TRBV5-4	CASTLTAAEETQYF
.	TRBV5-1	CASSLDAFGEQFF
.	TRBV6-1	CASSELGEKLFF
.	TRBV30	CAWSRLNTDTQYF
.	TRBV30	CAWSVVALGYTF
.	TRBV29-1	CSVEDPGSGVHEAFF
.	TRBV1	CTSLQPGTSSYEQYF
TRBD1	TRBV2	CASSERAGGYTEAFF
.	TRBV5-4	CASSLFRDGPTGELFF
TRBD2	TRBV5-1	CASRGLAGVSDTQYF
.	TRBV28	CASSLPGAPTQPNSPLHF